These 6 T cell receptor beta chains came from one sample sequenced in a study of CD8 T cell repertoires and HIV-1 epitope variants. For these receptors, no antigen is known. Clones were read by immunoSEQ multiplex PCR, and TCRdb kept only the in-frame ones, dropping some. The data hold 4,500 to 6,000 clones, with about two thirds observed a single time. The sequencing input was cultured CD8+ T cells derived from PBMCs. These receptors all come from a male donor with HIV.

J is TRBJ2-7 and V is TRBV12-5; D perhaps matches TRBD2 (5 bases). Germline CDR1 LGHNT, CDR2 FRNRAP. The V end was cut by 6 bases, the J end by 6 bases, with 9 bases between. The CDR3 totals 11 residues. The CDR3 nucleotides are TGTGCTAGTGGCCAAGGGAGCGAGCAGTACTTC. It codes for CASGQGSEQYF.

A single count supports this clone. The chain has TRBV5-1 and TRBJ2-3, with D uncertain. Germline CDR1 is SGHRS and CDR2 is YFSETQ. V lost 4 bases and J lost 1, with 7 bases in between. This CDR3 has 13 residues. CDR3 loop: CASSGRGTDTQYF. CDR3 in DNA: TGCGCCAGCAGCGGGCGCGGCACAGATACGCAGTATTTT.

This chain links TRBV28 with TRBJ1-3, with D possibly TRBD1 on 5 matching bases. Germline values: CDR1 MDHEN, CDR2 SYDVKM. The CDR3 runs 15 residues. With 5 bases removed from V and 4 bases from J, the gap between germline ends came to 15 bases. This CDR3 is CASSTRQGVGNTIYF. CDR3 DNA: TGTGCCAGCAGTACCCGCCAGGGTGTCGGAAACACCATATATTTT.

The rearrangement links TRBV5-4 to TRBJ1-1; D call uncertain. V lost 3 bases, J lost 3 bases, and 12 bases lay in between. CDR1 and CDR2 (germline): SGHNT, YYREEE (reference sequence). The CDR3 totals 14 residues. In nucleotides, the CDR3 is TGTGCCAGCAGCTCCCCCGGCCAGTACACTGAAGCTTTCTTT. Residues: CASSSPGQYTEAFF.

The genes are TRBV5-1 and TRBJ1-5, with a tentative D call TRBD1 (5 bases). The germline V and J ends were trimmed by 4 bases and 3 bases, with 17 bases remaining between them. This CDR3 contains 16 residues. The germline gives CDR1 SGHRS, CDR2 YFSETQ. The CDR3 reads CASSQGDSPNNQPQHF. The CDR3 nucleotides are TGCGCCAGCAGCCAGGGAGACTCTCCCAACAATCAGCCCCAGCATTTT.

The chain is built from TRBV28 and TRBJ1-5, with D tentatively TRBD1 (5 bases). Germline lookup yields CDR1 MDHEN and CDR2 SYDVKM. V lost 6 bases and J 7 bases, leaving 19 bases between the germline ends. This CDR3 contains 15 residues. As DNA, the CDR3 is TGTGCCAGCAGCCCGCGGTTGGGGGTCAACCAGCCCCAGCATTTT. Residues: CASSPRLGVNQPQHF.